This is a list of T cell receptor beta chains from one sample in a study of cytomegalovirus exposure and HLA in healthy donors. Only in-frame clones appear in the TCRdb table, and some are missing; sequencing was by immunoSEQ multiplex PCR. This sample has 160,000 or so clones; around 80% occur once, and the top ten carry approximately 6.7%. Sequencing was performed on PBMCs. The receptors stem from a male donor in good health and CMV-seropositive. Each CDR3 is given with its conserved first and last residue. D genes are given only for firm matches. Expanded clones are given a class, and other clones once, few, many or no size at all.

cdr3_nt: TGTGCCAGCAGTTTAACAGGGGGCGGCAATCAGCCCCAGCATTTT; cdr3_aa: CASSLTGGGNQPQHF; d_call: TRBD1; j_call: TRBJ1-5; clone_size: -; v_call: TRBV28
cdr3_nt: TGTGCCAGCAGCTATGACAGCTCCTACGAGCAGTACTTC; cdr3_aa: CASSYDSSYEQYF; d_call: -; j_call: TRBJ2-7; clone_size: few; v_call: TRBV5-4
cdr3_nt: TGTGCCAGTAGCGGGGAGGATGGCTCCTACGAGCAGTACTTC; cdr3_aa: CASSGEDGSYEQYF; d_call: -; j_call: TRBJ2-7; clone_size: once; v_call: TRBV19
cdr3_nt: TGTGCCAGCAGGATCTCCGGAGGGGGCTACACCTTC; cdr3_aa: CASRISGGGYTF; d_call: -; j_call: TRBJ1-2; clone_size: -; v_call: TRBV5-5
cdr3_nt: TGTTCCAGCAGCCTTACCGGGACAGGGGGCGTTGAGCAGTACTTC; cdr3_aa: CSSSLTGTGGVEQYF; d_call: TRBD1; j_call: TRBJ2-7; clone_size: -; v_call: TRBV7-9
cdr3_nt: TGTGCCTGGAGGCTAGCCGCGAACACCGGGGAGCTGTTTTTT; cdr3_aa: CAWRLAANTGELFF; d_call: -; j_call: TRBJ2-2; clone_size: few; v_call: TRBV30
cdr3_nt: TGTGCCAGCAGAACCGGGGAGTCACCAACTAATGAAAAACTGTTTTTT; cdr3_aa: CASRTGESPTNEKLFF; d_call: -; j_call: TRBJ1-4; clone_size: -; v_call: TRBV2
cdr3_nt: TGCAGCGTGGGATTAGCGGGAACAGAGACCCAGTACTTC; cdr3_aa: CSVGLAGTETQYF; d_call: TRBD2; j_call: TRBJ2-5; clone_size: -; v_call: TRBV29-1
cdr3_nt: TGTGCCAGCAACAGGGGCGGGAACACTGAAGCTTTCTTT; cdr3_aa: CASNRGGNTEAFF; d_call: TRBD1; j_call: TRBJ1-1; clone_size: -; v_call: TRBV9
cdr3_nt: TGTGCCTGGGGACTAGCGGGGACCACAGATACGCAGTATTTT; cdr3_aa: CAWGLAGTTDTQYF; d_call: TRBD2; j_call: TRBJ2-3; clone_size: -; v_call: TRBV30
cdr3_nt: TGCAGCGTTGAACACCCCCAAGGCGGCCCCTACGAGCAGTACTTC; cdr3_aa: CSVEHPQGGPYEQYF; d_call: -; j_call: TRBJ2-7; clone_size: once; v_call: TRBV29-1
cdr3_nt: TGTGCCAGCAGCTTGGGCACCTGGGGCATGAACACTGAAGCTTTCTTT; cdr3_aa: CASSLGTWGMNTEAFF; d_call: -; j_call: TRBJ1-1; clone_size: -; v_call: TRBV5-6
cdr3_nt: TGTGCCAGCCGTCTAGCGGGAGTATGGGATGAGCAGTTCTTC; cdr3_aa: CASRLAGVWDEQFF; d_call: TRBD2; j_call: TRBJ2-1; clone_size: few; v_call: TRBV2
cdr3_nt: TGTGCCAGCAGTCCCCCCGGACAGCATATTAAAAACATTCAGTACTTC; cdr3_aa: CASSPPGQHIKNIQYF; d_call: -; j_call: TRBJ2-4; clone_size: -; v_call: TRBV28
cdr3_nt: TGTGCCAGCAGTTACTCGGCTGGCACTGAAGCTTTCTTT; cdr3_aa: CASSYSAGTEAFF; d_call: -; j_call: TRBJ1-1; clone_size: -; v_call: TRBV6-5
cdr3_nt: TGTGCCAGTAGTAAGGGACTAGCGGTAAGCTCCTACAATGAGCAGTTCTTC; cdr3_aa: CASSKGLAVSSYNEQFF; d_call: TRBD2; j_call: TRBJ2-1; clone_size: -; v_call: TRBV19
cdr3_nt: TGTGCCTGGAGTGGTCCCGGGATCCCAGCCTACGAGCAGTACTTC; cdr3_aa: CAWSGPGIPAYEQYF; d_call: -; j_call: TRBJ2-7; clone_size: -; v_call: TRBV30
cdr3_nt: TGTTCCAGCAGCTTAGGCCCGCGGGAGCAGTTCTTC; cdr3_aa: CSSSLGPREQFF; d_call: -; j_call: TRBJ2-1; clone_size: -; v_call: TRBV7-9
cdr3_nt: TGTGCCAGCAGCCCCGTCGTAGCGGGAGGTCTCGGGGAGCTGTTTTTT; cdr3_aa: CASSPVVAGGLGELFF; d_call: TRBD2; j_call: TRBJ2-2; clone_size: -; v_call: TRBV7-2
cdr3_nt: TGTGCCAGCAGTGGGGACCAAACAGGGGGGCACGAGCAGTACTTC; cdr3_aa: CASSGDQTGGHEQYF; d_call: TRBD1; j_call: TRBJ2-7; clone_size: -; v_call: TRBV2
cdr3_nt: TGTGCCAGCAGCACGCGGACTAGCGGGAGTGTACTAAATGAGCAGTTCTTC; cdr3_aa: CASSTRTSGSVLNEQFF; d_call: TRBD2; j_call: TRBJ2-1; clone_size: -; v_call: TRBV7-8
cdr3_nt: TGCAGCCCACCGGACGGCAGGGGGGTCCCTAGCGGGAGAGTCTACGAGCAGTACTTC; cdr3_aa: CSPPDGRGVPSGRVYEQYF; d_call: TRBD2; j_call: TRBJ2-7; clone_size: -; v_call: TRBV29-1
cdr3_nt: TGTGCCAGCAGCGTGGAGCAGTATGAAGCTTTCTTT; cdr3_aa: CASSVEQYEAFF; d_call: -; j_call: TRBJ1-1; clone_size: -; v_call: TRBV7-9
cdr3_nt: TGCGCCAGCAGCTTGGCCGGGCTAGCGGGACGCGAGCAGTACTTC; cdr3_aa: CASSLAGLAGREQYF; d_call: TRBD2; j_call: TRBJ2-7; clone_size: -; v_call: TRBV5-1
cdr3_nt: TGTGCCAGCAGCTTAAGTTGGCTAGCGGGAGGCTCAGTGAACTTC; cdr3_aa: CASSLSWLAGGSVNF; d_call: TRBD2; j_call: TRBJ2-5; clone_size: -; v_call: TRBV11-2
cdr3_nt: TGTGCCAGCACCGCAACCGGGACAGGGGGCGCCCCCACCTTC; cdr3_aa: CASTATGTGGAPTF; d_call: TRBD1; j_call: TRBJ1-2; clone_size: -; v_call: TRBV9
cdr3_nt: TGTGCCAGTAGTATAGAAACCGAAGCGAGAACGGTATACAATGAGCAGTTCTTC; cdr3_aa: CASSIETEARTVYNEQFF; d_call: -; j_call: TRBJ2-1; clone_size: -; v_call: TRBV19
cdr3_nt: TGTGCCAGCAGAGGACTAGCGGGAGGGCTCCGCACAGATACGCAGTATTTT; cdr3_aa: CASRGLAGGLRTDTQYF; d_call: TRBD2; j_call: TRBJ2-3; clone_size: -; v_call: TRBV27
cdr3_nt: TGTGCCACCAGCAGGGGGACTAGCGGCGATGAGCAGTTCTTC; cdr3_aa: CATSRGTSGDEQFF; d_call: TRBD2; j_call: TRBJ2-1; clone_size: -; v_call: TRBV15
cdr3_nt: TGTGCCAGCAGTCCCTTGGGAGAGCCCTACAATGAGCAGTTCTTC; cdr3_aa: CASSPLGEPYNEQFF; d_call: -; j_call: TRBJ2-1; clone_size: -; v_call: TRBV28
cdr3_nt: TGTGCCAGCAGAGCACTAGCGGGGGCCTACAATGAGCAGTTCTTC; cdr3_aa: CASRALAGAYNEQFF; d_call: TRBD2; j_call: TRBJ2-1; clone_size: -; v_call: TRBV6-1
cdr3_nt: TGTGCCAGCAGCCTCGGACGGGAGCCGGGTTGGGGTGGCTACACCTTC; cdr3_aa: CASSLGREPGWGGYTF; d_call: -; j_call: TRBJ1-2; clone_size: -; v_call: TRBV9
cdr3_nt: TGTGCCAGCAGTCCGGGACAGGGGGTATCCTATAATTCACCCCTCCACTTT; cdr3_aa: CASSPGQGVSYNSPLHF; d_call: TRBD1; j_call: TRBJ1-6; clone_size: -; v_call: TRBV28
cdr3_nt: TGTGCCAGATCTTCTGGCGGTACCTCCTACGAGCAGTACTTC; cdr3_aa: CARSSGGTSYEQYF; d_call: -; j_call: TRBJ2-7; clone_size: -; v_call: TRBV2
cdr3_nt: TGTGCCAGCAGTTTTTCAGGCTACGAGCAGTACTTC; cdr3_aa: CASSFSGYEQYF; d_call: -; j_call: TRBJ2-7; clone_size: -; v_call: TRBV27
cdr3_nt: TGTGCCAGCTCACCGGTGGTAGTCATGAACACTGAAGCTTTCTTT; cdr3_aa: CASSPVVVMNTEAFF; d_call: -; j_call: TRBJ1-1; clone_size: -; v_call: TRBV18
cdr3_nt: TGCAGCGTCGGGAGGGGCAATGAGCAGTTCTTC; cdr3_aa: CSVGRGNEQFF; d_call: TRBD2; j_call: TRBJ2-1; clone_size: -; v_call: TRBV29-1
cdr3_nt: TGTGCCAGCAGCCGAGGCGGGGACAGGGTACAGCCCCAGCATTTT; cdr3_aa: CASSRGGDRVQPQHF; d_call: TRBD1; j_call: TRBJ1-5; clone_size: -; v_call: TRBV27
cdr3_nt: TGCGCCAGCAGCCAGGACCGGAGACTAGGTGGCTACACCTTC; cdr3_aa: CASSQDRRLGGYTF; d_call: -; j_call: TRBJ1-2; clone_size: -; v_call: TRBV4-1
cdr3_nt: TGTGCCAGCAGCCAAGGGCGGCCCGGGGAGCTGTTTTTT; cdr3_aa: CASSQGRPGELFF; d_call: -; j_call: TRBJ2-2; clone_size: -; v_call: TRBV14
cdr3_nt: TGCGCCAGCAGCTTGAGGGGGCAGGACAGACCTAACTATGGCTACACCTTC; cdr3_aa: CASSLRGQDRPNYGYTF; d_call: TRBD1; j_call: TRBJ1-2; clone_size: few; v_call: TRBV5-1
cdr3_nt: TGCAGCGTTGAAGCAGCCTCGGGGGAGACCCAGTACTTC; cdr3_aa: CSVEAASGETQYF; d_call: -; j_call: TRBJ2-5; clone_size: few; v_call: TRBV29-1
cdr3_nt: TGTGCCAGCAGCTTAAGAGCCCTCTCCTACGAGCAGTACTTC; cdr3_aa: CASSLRALSYEQYF; d_call: -; j_call: TRBJ2-7; clone_size: -; v_call: TRBV7-8
cdr3_nt: TGTGCCAGCAGCGTAGGAGGCGTCTCGCCACTGTTTTTT; cdr3_aa: CASSVGGVSPLFF; d_call: -; j_call: TRBJ1-4; clone_size: -; v_call: TRBV9
cdr3_nt: TGTGCCAGCAGCCAAGATCTGGGGACTAAAGAGCAGTACTTC; cdr3_aa: CASSQDLGTKEQYF; d_call: TRBD2; j_call: TRBJ2-7; clone_size: -; v_call: TRBV14
cdr3_nt: TGCGCCAGCAGCTTGGGAGGTGCAGAGACCCAGTACTTC; cdr3_aa: CASSLGGAETQYF; d_call: -; j_call: TRBJ2-5; clone_size: -; v_call: TRBV5-1
cdr3_nt: TGTGCCAGCAGTTACTCGCCTAGCGGGAGCCACAATGAGCAGTTCTTC; cdr3_aa: CASSYSPSGSHNEQFF; d_call: TRBD2; j_call: TRBJ2-1; clone_size: -; v_call: TRBV6-6
cdr3_nt: TGTGCCAGCAGCCACCTAGGGAGCGGGAGGGCCTTAGATACGCAGTATTTT; cdr3_aa: CASSHLGSGRALDTQYF; d_call: TRBD2; j_call: TRBJ2-3; clone_size: -; v_call: TRBV7-2
cdr3_nt: TGTGCCAGCAGCTCCCCCCACTCCTACGAGCAGTACTTC; cdr3_aa: CASSSPHSYEQYF; d_call: -; j_call: TRBJ2-7; clone_size: once; v_call: TRBV7-2
cdr3_nt: TGTGCCAGCAGTGAATCTGGAGGCGACTATGGCTACACCTTC; cdr3_aa: CASSESGGDYGYTF; d_call: -; j_call: TRBJ1-2; clone_size: -; v_call: TRBV25-1